These T cell receptor beta chains were read from a single sample in a study of blood T cell repertoires in COVID-19. Sequencing used immunoSEQ multiplex PCR; TCRdb keeps in-frame clones, though not all of them. The table shows roughly 250,000 clones, with roughly 80% occurring only once. Sequencing used peripheral blood. Every receptor here comes from a woman of 80 years or more with acute or convalescent COVID-19. The CDR3 runs from the conserved cysteine through the conserved F or W. Fields, in order: CDR3 DNA, CDR3 protein, clone size, V gene, D gene, J gene. The D gene is left open where the match is weak. For some rows the clone size is stated as once, few or many, or as a class when expanded; others skip it.

CDR3nt: TGTGCCAGCAGTTCCGACAGGGGAGCCTACAATGAGCAGTTCTTC
CDR3aa: CASSSDRGAYNEQFF
abundance: .
v_gene: TRBV2
d_gene: TRBD1
j_gene: TRBJ2-1

CDR3nt: TGTGCCAGCAGCTTAGCTGGGAGCGGGGGGGCAGGTGAGCAGTTCTTC
CDR3aa: CASSLAGSGGAGEQFF
abundance: .
v_gene: TRBV7-3
d_gene: TRBD2
j_gene: TRBJ2-1

CDR3nt: TGCAGTGCTAGAAGGGGTTTTGGAGCTTTCTTT
CDR3aa: CSARRGFGAFF
abundance: .
v_gene: TRBV20-1
d_gene: .
j_gene: TRBJ1-1

CDR3nt: TGTGCCAGCAGCCCTGGGACTAAGGCTACAGATACGCAGTATTTT
CDR3aa: CASSPGTKATDTQYF
abundance: .
v_gene: TRBV11-2
d_gene: TRBD2
j_gene: TRBJ2-3

CDR3nt: TGTGCCAGCAGCTCAACAGGGGGCCGGGCTAATGAAAAACTGTTTTTT
CDR3aa: CASSSTGGRANEKLFF
abundance: .
v_gene: TRBV3-1/TRBV3-2
d_gene: TRBD1
j_gene: TRBJ1-4

CDR3nt: TGTGCCAGCAGACTACGGGCGGGGGAAAATTCACCCCTCCACTTT
CDR3aa: CASRLRAGENSPLHF
abundance: few
v_gene: TRBV13
d_gene: .
j_gene: TRBJ1-6

CDR3nt: TGTGCCAGCAGCTCTAACTCTGGAAACACCATATATTTT
CDR3aa: CASSSNSGNTIYF
abundance: .
v_gene: TRBV11-1
d_gene: .
j_gene: TRBJ1-3

CDR3nt: TGTGCCAGCAGTTACAACAGGGAAAATCAGCCCCAGCATTTT
CDR3aa: CASSYNRENQPQHF
abundance: .
v_gene: TRBV6-5
d_gene: .
j_gene: TRBJ1-5

CDR3nt: TGTGCCTGGAGGGCATACAATGAGCAGTTCTTC
CDR3aa: CAWRAYNEQFF
abundance: .
v_gene: TRBV30
d_gene: .
j_gene: TRBJ2-1

CDR3nt: TGTGCCAGTGCACGCGGGACAGCGAACTACTATGGCTACACCTTC
CDR3aa: CASARGTANYYGYTF
abundance: .
v_gene: TRBV19
d_gene: TRBD1
j_gene: TRBJ1-2

CDR3nt: TGTGCCAGCAGTTACCCGGGACAGTCCTACGAGCAGTACTTC
CDR3aa: CASSYPGQSYEQYF
abundance: .
v_gene: TRBV6-6
d_gene: TRBD1
j_gene: TRBJ2-7

CDR3nt: TGTGCCAGCACCAATAGCCGGACAGGGTATAATTCACCCCTCCACTTT
CDR3aa: CASTNSRTGYNSPLHF
abundance: .
v_gene: TRBV27
d_gene: TRBD1
j_gene: TRBJ1-6

CDR3nt: TGTGCCAGCAGCTTGGTCGGTTCACCCCTCCACTTT
CDR3aa: CASSLVGSPLHF
abundance: .
v_gene: TRBV5-5
d_gene: .
j_gene: TRBJ1-6

CDR3nt: TGCGCCAGCGGACAGGGGGCTGTTAATTCACCCCTCCACTTT
CDR3aa: CASGQGAVNSPLHF
abundance: few
v_gene: TRBV5-1
d_gene: TRBD1
j_gene: TRBJ1-6

CDR3nt: TGCGCCAGCGCGGGGAGGGAGGATGAAAAACTGTTTTTT
CDR3aa: CASAGREDEKLFF
abundance: .
v_gene: TRBV5-1
d_gene: .
j_gene: TRBJ1-4

CDR3nt: TGTGCCAGTAGTATTCTGGGACAGCAAGAGACCCAGTACTTC
CDR3aa: CASSILGQQETQYF
abundance: .
v_gene: TRBV19
d_gene: TRBD1
j_gene: TRBJ2-5

CDR3nt: TGTGCCAGCAGTTTAGTCCGGGGGGAAAAACTGTTTTTT
CDR3aa: CASSLVRGEKLFF
abundance: .
v_gene: TRBV27
d_gene: .
j_gene: TRBJ1-4

CDR3nt: TGTGCCAGCAAGGGCCCAGGGGGCACCGGGGAGCTGTTTTTT
CDR3aa: CASKGPGGTGELFF
abundance: .
v_gene: TRBV2
d_gene: TRBD1
j_gene: TRBJ2-2

CDR3nt: TGTGCCAGCAGCTCTTCTCAGGGTACGTCTGCGAATGAGCAGTTCTTC
CDR3aa: CASSSSQGTSANEQFF
abundance: .
v_gene: TRBV6-6
d_gene: .
j_gene: TRBJ2-1

CDR3nt: TGTGCCAGCAGCTTGGGACAGGGGAGTGAAAAACTGTTTTTT
CDR3aa: CASSLGQGSEKLFF
abundance: few
v_gene: TRBV7-9
d_gene: TRBD1
j_gene: TRBJ1-4

CDR3nt: TGTGCCAGCAGCACAAGCAGGTTTGTCAGGGGCTACACCGGGGAGCTGTTTTTT
CDR3aa: CASSTSRFVRGYTGELFF
abundance: .
v_gene: TRBV7-2
d_gene: .
j_gene: TRBJ2-2

CDR3nt: TGCGCCAGCAGCTTGGAGGGGGCCAGCAATCAGCCCCAGCATTTT
CDR3aa: CASSLEGASNQPQHF
abundance: .
v_gene: TRBV5-1
d_gene: TRBD1
j_gene: TRBJ1-5

CDR3nt: TGTGCCAGCAGCTTGGGACTAGCGGGGGGGCCCGTCGGGGAGACCCAGTACTTC
CDR3aa: CASSLGLAGGPVGETQYF
abundance: .
v_gene: TRBV7-2
d_gene: TRBD2
j_gene: TRBJ2-5

CDR3nt: TGTGCCAGCAGCTTAGTGGGGGGGAGCATTCAGTACTTC
CDR3aa: CASSLVGGSIQYF
abundance: .
v_gene: TRBV13
d_gene: TRBD2
j_gene: TRBJ2-4

CDR3nt: TGTGCCAGCAGCTTAGCGACAGGGAAAGAGTCACCCCTCCACTTT
CDR3aa: CASSLATGKESPLHF
abundance: .
v_gene: TRBV7-8
d_gene: TRBD1
j_gene: TRBJ1-6

CDR3nt: TGTGCCAGCAGTTCCCCTTGGACAGGGAACAAGAGAGAGACCCAGTACTTC
CDR3aa: CASSSPWTGNKRETQYF
abundance: .
v_gene: TRBV28
d_gene: TRBD1
j_gene: TRBJ2-5

CDR3nt: TGTGCCCCCGGGCGGGGGACAGGGGGCCACGGGGAGCTGTTTTTT
CDR3aa: CAPGRGTGGHGELFF
abundance: .
v_gene: TRBV5-3
d_gene: TRBD1
j_gene: TRBJ2-2

CDR3nt: TGTGCCAGCAGTTTATCCCCAGGCAACTACGAGCAGTACTTC
CDR3aa: CASSLSPGNYEQYF
abundance: once
v_gene: TRBV28
d_gene: .
j_gene: TRBJ2-7

CDR3nt: TGTGCCAGTACCCCGGGACAGCCTTTCTCTGGAAACACCATATATTTT
CDR3aa: CASTPGQPFSGNTIYF
abundance: .
v_gene: TRBV19
d_gene: TRBD1
j_gene: TRBJ1-3

CDR3nt: TGTGCCAGCAGCTTAGGGACAATTTTCTCTGGGGCCAACGTCCTGACTTTC
CDR3aa: CASSLGTIFSGANVLTF
abundance: .
v_gene: TRBV7-6
d_gene: .
j_gene: TRBJ2-6